The entry below gives a single T cell receptor (beta chain) sequence along with its context. The data derive from a study of blood T cell repertoires in COVID-19. Study background: The study drew acute and convalescent COVID-19 samples from the United States, Italy and Spain. T cells, B-cell-depleted T cells, or PBMCs supplied cDNA or gDNA.

Authors' methods: For nucleated cells, counts were estimated from reference gene primer amplification. This table comes from immunoSEQ multiplex PCR, and its TCRdb copy is limited to in-frame clones, with some not included. V, J and clone size were drawn from that table, and D and trimming were deduced from the DNA. The sample includes under 150,000 clones, roughly three quarters of them seen just once. The receptor's source is a man in his forties or fifties with active or convalescent COVID-19. Sequenced input: peripheral blood.

CDR3 nucleotide sequence: TGTGCCAGCAGCACCCGCGGAGGGCTAGAGACCCAGTACTTC. As protein: CASSTRGGLETQYF. This rearrangement joins TRBV7-3 to TRBJ2-5, with a possible D match to TRBD2 (6 bases). Trimming left V 5 bases short and J 4 bases short, with 14 bases between. From germline, CDR1 is SGHTA and CDR2 FQGTGA. The CDR3 sequence is 14 residues long. Looking up the rest from reference TRBV7-3 and TRBJ2-5 gives the full variable domain: GAGVSQTPSNKVTEKGKYVELRCDPISGHTALYWYRQSLGQGPEFLIYFQGTGAADDSGLPNDRFFAVRPEGSVSTLKIQRTERGDSAVYLCASSTRGGLETQYFGPGTRLLVL.